Listed below are T cell receptor beta chains from one sample, sequenced in a study of T cell changes during pregnancy in multiple sclerosis. Measured with immunoSEQ multiplex PCR; TCRdb has only the in-frame clones, and not every one. The repertoire has some 70,000 clones, more than 80% of them found once; the top ten carry roughly 2.1%. This sample comprised peripheral blood, obtained in the second trimester of pregnancy. The source is a female donor in good health, enrolled as a control in a pregnancy study. CDR3s include the opening cysteine and the closing phenylalanine or tryptophan. D genes are given only for firm matches. The size entry is marked missing in some rows and otherwise reads once, few, many or a size class.

D gene: NA; clone size: NA; J gene: TRBJ1-2; V gene: TRBV6-6; CDR3 DNA: TGTGCCATTTACCAGGGGAACTATGGCTACACCTTC; CDR3 protein: CAIYQGNYGYTF
D gene: NA; clone size: NA; J gene: TRBJ2-7; V gene: TRBV11-2; CDR3 DNA: TGTGCCAGCAGCTTCTGGGCGACACAGGACTACGAGCAGTACTTC; CDR3 protein: CASSFWATQDYEQYF
D gene: TRBD2; clone size: NA; J gene: TRBJ2-1; V gene: TRBV19; CDR3 DNA: TGTGCCAGTAGGGGGGGGATAACGGATGAGCAGTTCTTC; CDR3 protein: CASRGGITDEQFF
D gene: NA; clone size: NA; J gene: TRBJ1-4; V gene: TRBV28; CDR3 DNA: TGTGCCAGCAGCCCGGAATGGAGCGGTGAAAAACTGTTTTTT; CDR3 protein: CASSPEWSGEKLFF
D gene: NA; clone size: NA; J gene: TRBJ2-2; V gene: TRBV7-3; CDR3 DNA: TGTGCCAGCAGCACAGGCGACCCCGCCGCCACCGGGGAGCTGTTTTTT; CDR3 protein: CASSTGDPAATGELFF
D gene: TRBD2; clone size: NA; J gene: TRBJ2-5; V gene: TRBV7-3; CDR3 DNA: TGTGCCAGCAGCTTAATAGCGGGGGGGCGGGACACCCAGTACTTC; CDR3 protein: CASSLIAGGRDTQYF
D gene: TRBD1; clone size: NA; J gene: TRBJ2-3; V gene: TRBV9; CDR3 DNA: TGTGCCAGCAGCCCAAGCCTGGGACAGCGCACAGATACGCAGTATTTT; CDR3 protein: CASSPSLGQRTDTQYF
D gene: TRBD1; clone size: NA; J gene: TRBJ2-7; V gene: TRBV6-4; CDR3 DNA: TGTGCCAGCAGTGGCCGGGACAGGGGGTCCCTCTCCTACGAGCAGTACTTC; CDR3 protein: CASSGRDRGSLSYEQYF
D gene: NA; clone size: NA; J gene: TRBJ2-1; V gene: TRBV6-5; CDR3 DNA: TGTGCCAGCAGTTACTCGAATCAGGTTAATGAGCAGTTCTTC; CDR3 protein: CASSYSNQVNEQFF
D gene: TRBD1; clone size: NA; J gene: TRBJ1-2; V gene: TRBV11-2; CDR3 DNA: TGTGCCAGCAGCATAGACAGGGACTATGGCTACACCTTC; CDR3 protein: CASSIDRDYGYTF
D gene: NA; clone size: NA; J gene: TRBJ2-5; V gene: TRBV9; CDR3 DNA: TGTGCCAGCAGCGCGTCAGGGGCGGAGCAAGAGACCCAGTACTTC; CDR3 protein: CASSASGAEQETQYF
D gene: TRBD1; clone size: once; J gene: TRBJ2-7; V gene: TRBV5-5; CDR3 DNA: TGTGCCAGCAGCTTAGACCAGACAGGGGAGGACGAGCAGTACTTC; CDR3 protein: CASSLDQTGEDEQYF
D gene: NA; clone size: NA; J gene: TRBJ2-2; V gene: TRBV6-1; CDR3 DNA: TGTGCCAGCAGTGAGGACTACCTGAACACCGGGGAGCTGTTTTTT; CDR3 protein: CASSEDYLNTGELFF
D gene: NA; clone size: NA; J gene: TRBJ2-3; V gene: TRBV19; CDR3 DNA: TGTGCCAGTCGGACAGCCAGCACAGATACGCAGTATTTT; CDR3 protein: CASRTASTDTQYF
D gene: NA; clone size: NA; J gene: TRBJ2-5; V gene: TRBV21-1; CDR3 DNA: TGTGCCAGCAGCAAAGCGGGGGGGCCTGAAGAGACCCAGTACTTC; CDR3 protein: CASSKAGGPEETQYF
D gene: TRBD1; clone size: NA; J gene: TRBJ1-4; V gene: TRBV15; CDR3 DNA: TGTGCCACCAGCAGAGATGGGACAGGGGGAAAAAAACTGTTTTTT; CDR3 protein: CATSRDGTGGKKLFF
D gene: TRBD2; clone size: once; J gene: TRBJ2-5; V gene: TRBV14; CDR3 DNA: TGTGCCAGCAGCCTGGGACTAGCGGGGACGAAAGAGACCCAGTACTTC; CDR3 protein: CASSLGLAGTKETQYF
D gene: NA; clone size: NA; J gene: TRBJ2-1; V gene: TRBV4-1; CDR3 DNA: TGCGCCAGCAGCCAAATAGTTGGGGCTAGCGATTTGGATGAGCAGTTCTTC; CDR3 protein: CASSQIVGASDLDEQFF
D gene: TRBD2; clone size: NA; J gene: TRBJ2-3; V gene: TRBV6-9; CDR3 DNA: TGTGCCAGCAGAACCTTGGCGGGGGGGCTGGACGGGTGCACAGATACGCAGTATTTT; CDR3 protein: CASRTLAGGLDGCTDTQYF
D gene: TRBD1; clone size: NA; J gene: TRBJ2-7; V gene: TRBV9; CDR3 DNA: TGTGCCAGCAGCCCGGAGACAGGGATCGACTCCTACGAGCAGTACTTC; CDR3 protein: CASSPETGIDSYEQYF
D gene: NA; clone size: NA; J gene: TRBJ1-2; V gene: TRBV7-9; CDR3 DNA: TGTGCCAGCAGCTTAGCGGGGTCACAGGAGAACTATGGCTACACCTTC; CDR3 protein: CASSLAGSQENYGYTF
D gene: TRBD1; clone size: NA; J gene: TRBJ2-7; V gene: TRBV28; CDR3 DNA: TGTGCCAGCAGTACAACCGGGACAGGGATCTACGAGCAGTACTTC; CDR3 protein: CASSTTGTGIYEQYF
D gene: NA; clone size: NA; J gene: TRBJ2-5; V gene: TRBV4-1; CDR3 DNA: TGCGCCAGCAGCCAAGAAGGAGTTCGCGGAGAGACCCAGTACTTC; CDR3 protein: CASSQEGVRGETQYF
D gene: TRBD1; clone size: NA; J gene: TRBJ1-2; V gene: TRBV19; CDR3 DNA: TGTGCCAGTAGTATAGCCACAGGGGCTTATGGCTACACCTTC; CDR3 protein: CASSIATGAYGYTF
D gene: TRBD2; clone size: NA; J gene: TRBJ2-2; V gene: TRBV7-3; CDR3 DNA: TGTGCCAGCAGCTTAACTAGCGGGGGGTTAGCGAACACCGGGGAGCTGTTTTTT; CDR3 protein: CASSLTSGGLANTGELFF
D gene: NA; clone size: NA; J gene: TRBJ1-1; V gene: TRBV5-1; CDR3 DNA: TGCGCCAGCAAGGAGGGTATGAACACTGAAGCTTTCTTT; CDR3 protein: CASKEGMNTEAFF
D gene: NA; clone size: NA; J gene: TRBJ2-3; V gene: TRBV5-1; CDR3 DNA: TGCGCCAGCAGAGGACAGTCAAGATCTGCAGATACGCAGTATTTT; CDR3 protein: CASRGQSRSADTQYF
D gene: TRBD1; clone size: NA; J gene: TRBJ1-4; V gene: TRBV5-1; CDR3 DNA: TGCGCCAGCAGCTTGGGGGACAGAGCTAATGAAAAACTGTTTTTT; CDR3 protein: CASSLGDRANEKLFF
D gene: NA; clone size: NA; J gene: TRBJ1-1; V gene: TRBV19; CDR3 DNA: TGTGCCAGTAGTATAGCCGGGGGGAAGAACACTGAAGCTTTCTTT; CDR3 protein: CASSIAGGKNTEAFF
D gene: TRBD1; clone size: NA; J gene: TRBJ2-7; V gene: TRBV29-1; CDR3 DNA: TGCAGCACAAGGGACAGTGCCTACGAGCAGTACTTC; CDR3 protein: CSTRDSAYEQYF
D gene: TRBD1; clone size: few; J gene: TRBJ1-1; V gene: TRBV19; CDR3 DNA: TGTGCCAGTACTGGGGGGACAGGGGACACTGAAGCTTTCTTT; CDR3 protein: CASTGGTGDTEAFF
D gene: TRBD1; clone size: once; J gene: TRBJ2-7; V gene: TRBV6-4; CDR3 DNA: TGTGCCAGCAGGCTGCTGGGACAGGGGCCGTACGAGCAGTACTTC; CDR3 protein: CASRLLGQGPYEQYF
D gene: TRBD1; clone size: NA; J gene: TRBJ2-7; V gene: TRBV7-9; CDR3 DNA: TGTGCCAGCAGACCCGCATCCGGGACAGGTGGGGAAAACGAGCAGTACTTC; CDR3 protein: CASRPASGTGGENEQYF
D gene: NA; clone size: NA; J gene: TRBJ2-7; V gene: TRBV2; CDR3 DNA: TGTGCCAGCAGTATCACCGACAGGCACGAGCAGTACTTC; CDR3 protein: CASSITDRHEQYF
D gene: TRBD1; clone size: NA; J gene: TRBJ1-4; V gene: TRBV4-3; CDR3 DNA: TGCGCCAGCAGGCAGAGCCGGGACAGGCCTGAAAAACTGTTTTTT; CDR3 protein: CASRQSRDRPEKLFF
D gene: TRBD1; clone size: NA; J gene: TRBJ1-2; V gene: TRBV30; CDR3 DNA: TGTGCCTGGGACAGGGAGAATGGCTACACCTTC; CDR3 protein: CAWDRENGYTF
D gene: TRBD2; clone size: NA; J gene: TRBJ2-3; V gene: TRBV6-1; CDR3 DNA: TGTGCCAGCGGGACTAGCGGGGGTACAGATACGCAGTATTTT; CDR3 protein: CASGTSGGTDTQYF
D gene: NA; clone size: NA; J gene: TRBJ1-2; V gene: TRBV7-3; CDR3 DNA: TGTGCCAGCAGCCCACAGGCTGGGGGCAGTAGCTATGGCTACACCTTC; CDR3 protein: CASSPQAGGSSYGYTF
D gene: NA; clone size: NA; J gene: TRBJ2-7; V gene: TRBV18; CDR3 DNA: TGTGCCAGCTCAAAGGGGAACAGCTACGGCGAGCAGTACTTC; CDR3 protein: CASSKGNSYGEQYF
D gene: NA; clone size: NA; J gene: TRBJ1-5; V gene: TRBV6-6; CDR3 DNA: TGTGCCAGCAGTCAAAATCAGCCCCAGCATTTT; CDR3 protein: CASSQNQPQHF
D gene: NA; clone size: NA; J gene: TRBJ2-3; V gene: TRBV6-1; CDR3 DNA: TGTGCCAGCAGTGAAGGGCGCACAGATACGCAGTATTTT; CDR3 protein: CASSEGRTDTQYF
D gene: TRBD1; clone size: NA; J gene: TRBJ1-3; V gene: TRBV4-3; CDR3 DNA: TGCGCCAGCAGCCAAGGGGCCAGGGGGTCTGGAAACACCATATATTTT; CDR3 protein: CASSQGARGSGNTIYF
D gene: TRBD2; clone size: NA; J gene: TRBJ2-5; V gene: TRBV30; CDR3 DNA: TGTGCCTGGATGGTAGCGGGGGGCTCAAAGACCCAGTACTTC; CDR3 protein: CAWMVAGGSKTQYF
D gene: TRBD1; clone size: NA; J gene: TRBJ2-7; V gene: TRBV29-1; CDR3 DNA: TGCAGCGCTGAACAGGGGTGGAGCAACGAGCAGTACTTC; CDR3 protein: CSAEQGWSNEQYF
D gene: TRBD1; clone size: NA; J gene: TRBJ2-7; V gene: TRBV6-5; CDR3 DNA: TGTGCCAGCAGGAGACAGGGAGAGGGATCCTACGAGCAGTACTTC; CDR3 protein: CASRRQGEGSYEQYF
D gene: TRBD1; clone size: NA; J gene: TRBJ2-5; V gene: TRBV23-1; CDR3 DNA: TGCGCCAGCAGTCAATTGGCCAGGGGGCGCGAGACCCAGTACTTC; CDR3 protein: CASSQLARGRETQYF
D gene: NA; clone size: NA; J gene: TRBJ2-6; V gene: TRBV5-6; CDR3 DNA: TGTGCCAGCAGCTTGGGACACATTACTGGGGCCAACGTCCTGACTTTC; CDR3 protein: CASSLGHITGANVLTF
D gene: TRBD1; clone size: NA; J gene: TRBJ2-1; V gene: TRBV6-5; CDR3 DNA: TGTGCCAGCAGTCGCCCGGGACAGGAGGGGAATGAGCAGTTCTTC; CDR3 protein: CASSRPGQEGNEQFF
D gene: NA; clone size: NA; J gene: TRBJ2-2; V gene: TRBV12-1; CDR3 DNA: TGTGCCAGCAGCTTTGGGCGGGCGAACACCGGGGAGCTGTTTTTT; CDR3 protein: CASSFGRANTGELFF
D gene: TRBD2; clone size: NA; J gene: TRBJ2-1; V gene: TRBV6-4; CDR3 DNA: TGTGCCAGCAGTAGACTAGCGGGGGGTTCCTCCTACAATGAGCAGTTCTTC; CDR3 protein: CASSRLAGGSSYNEQFF
D gene: NA; clone size: NA; J gene: TRBJ2-1; V gene: TRBV5-6; CDR3 DNA: TGTGCCAGCAGCTTGGGTATATACAATGAGCAGTTCTTC; CDR3 protein: CASSLGIYNEQFF
D gene: NA; clone size: NA; J gene: TRBJ1-1; V gene: TRBV5-1; CDR3 DNA: TGCGCCAGCAGCTTGCTAACCATGAACACTGAAGCTTTCTTT; CDR3 protein: CASSLLTMNTEAFF
D gene: TRBD1; clone size: NA; J gene: TRBJ2-1; V gene: TRBV18; CDR3 DNA: TGTGCCAGCTCACCACCGAACAGGGGGTTGAATGAGCAGTTCTTC; CDR3 protein: CASSPPNRGLNEQFF
D gene: NA; clone size: NA; J gene: TRBJ1-1; V gene: TRBV7-9; CDR3 DNA: TGTGCCAGCAGCTATACCCAGGGATCTGAAGCTTTCTTT; CDR3 protein: CASSYTQGSEAFF
D gene: NA; clone size: NA; J gene: TRBJ1-2; V gene: TRBV2; CDR3 DNA: TGTGCCAGCAGTGAAGCCCCCAGGGTAGGCGGCTACACCTTC; CDR3 protein: CASSEAPRVGGYTF
D gene: NA; clone size: NA; J gene: TRBJ1-1; V gene: TRBV25-1; CDR3 DNA: TGTGCCAGCAGTGAAAAGTGGGGGACACCAGGAAACACTGAAGCTTTCTTT; CDR3 protein: CASSEKWGTPGNTEAFF
D gene: TRBD1; clone size: NA; J gene: TRBJ1-5; V gene: TRBV2; CDR3 DNA: TGTGCCAGCAGTGAAGACCAGGGGGCTCAGCCCCAGCATTTT; CDR3 protein: CASSEDQGAQPQHF
D gene: NA; clone size: NA; J gene: TRBJ1-6; V gene: TRBV4-3; CDR3 DNA: TGCGCCAGCAGCCAAGCAAGAACAGGCTCCTATTCACCCCTCCACTTT; CDR3 protein: CASSQARTGSYSPLHF
D gene: NA; clone size: few; J gene: TRBJ2-1; V gene: TRBV6-4; CDR3 DNA: TGTGCCAGCAGTGTTACAGGGAACAATGAGCAGTTCTTC; CDR3 protein: CASSVTGNNEQFF
D gene: NA; clone size: few; J gene: TRBJ1-6; V gene: TRBV5-4; CDR3 DNA: TGTGCCAGCGCGGTGACCGAGAATTCACCCCTCCACTTT; CDR3 protein: CASAVTENSPLHF